A single sample is the source of the 21 T cell receptor beta chains below, sequenced in a study of blood T cell repertoires in COVID-19. Measured with immunoSEQ multiplex PCR; TCRdb has only the in-frame clones, and not every one. The sample carries 290,000 or so clones, around nine tenths recorded once. The sequenced sample was peripheral blood. The source is a man between 65 and 85 years old with acute or convalescent COVID-19.

J is TRBJ1-1 and V is TRBV7-8; D is undetermined. Germline lookup yields CDR1 SGHVS and CDR2 FQNEAQ. The CDR3 is 15 residues long. Trimming stripped 1 base from V and 2 bases from J, with 11 bases between. CDR3 nucleotides: TGTGCCAGCAGCTTAGGCAGGAACCTTAACACTGAAGCTTTCTTT. Its protein is CASSLGRNLNTEAFF. Filled out from reference TRBV7-8 and TRBJ1-1, the complete variable domain reads GAGVSQSPRYKVAKRGQDVALRCDPISGHVSLFWYQQALGQGPEFLTYFQNEAQLDKSGLPSDRFFAERPEGSVSTLKIQRTQQEDSAVYLCASSLGRNLNTEAFFGQGTRLTVV.

CDR3: CASSQDYGRQNTEAFF. In nucleotides, the CDR3 is TGCGCCAGCAGCCAAGATTACGGTCGACAGAACACTGAAGCTTTCTTT. The chain employs TRBV4-3 and TRBJ1-1; D ambiguous. V was shortened by 0 bases and J by 1 base, with 12 bases between the two germline ends. The CDR3 sequence is 16 residues long. The germline gives CDR1 LGHNA, CDR2 YSLEER.

The V gene is TRBV19, the J gene TRBJ2-2; tentatively, D is TRBD1 (6 bases). V lost 3 bases to trimming and J lost 6 bases, with 11 bases between them. The CDR3 covers 14 residues. CDR1 and CDR2 from the germline V gene are LNHDA and SQIVND (reference sequence). CDR3 DNA: TGTGCCAGTAGTATCAGGGGTAGCGCCGGGGAGCTGTTTTTT. This encodes CASSIRGSAGELFF.

The chain combines TRBV7-3 with TRBJ2-7; a possible D gene is TRBD1 (6 bases). From germline, CDR1 is SGHTA and CDR2 FQGTGA. Between the trimmed V and J ends, which lost 0 bases and 6 bases, there was a span of 12 bases. CDR3 length: 14 residues. Here the CDR3 DNA reads TGTGCCAGCAGCTTAACAGGGGAAGGGGGCGAGCAGTACTTC. Its protein product is CASSLTGEGGEQYF.

This clone has just a few counts. The chain's CDR3 is CASSHRDTGELFF. The CDR3 coding sequence is TGTGCCAGCAGTCACCGGGACACCGGGGAGCTGTTTTTT. The chain has TRBV6-5 and TRBJ2-2; no reliable D call. This CDR3 contains 13 residues. Germline CDR1 is MNHEY and CDR2 is SVGAGI. V lost 5 bases, J lost 3 bases, and 7 bases lay in between.

This clone was seen a handful of times. V gene TRBV7-8 combines with J gene TRBJ2-1; 9 bases fit TRBD2. The ends lost 5 bases at V and 4 bases at J; junction bases unmatched: 12. Germline values: CDR1 SGHVS, CDR2 FQNEAQ. The CDR3 runs 17 residues. CDR3 protein: CASSRSRLAAFYNEQFF. The CDR3 nucleotides read TGTGCCAGCAGCCGGTCTAGACTAGCGGCCTTTTACAATGAGCAGTTCTTC. Full variable domain (rest looked up from reference TRBV7-8 and TRBJ2-1): GAGVSQSPRYKVAKRGQDVALRCDPISGHVSLFWYQQALGQGPEFLTYFQNEAQLDKSGLPSDRFFAERPEGSVSTLKIQRTQQEDSAVYLCASSRSRLAAFYNEQFFGPGTRLTVL.

This clone has more than one count but fewer than ten. This chain's CDR3 is CASGASLYTEAFF. CDR3 bases: TGTGCCAGCGGGGCATCTCTGTACACTGAAGCTTTCTTT. The chain recombines TRBV2 with TRBJ1-1; perhaps TRBD1 as D (5 bases). From germline, CDR1 is SNHLY and CDR2 FYNNEI. This CDR3 spans 13 amino acids. Deletions cut 8 bases from V and 3 bases from J, with 13 bases between.

The V and J genes are TRBV5-5 and TRBJ2-1; 12 positions agree with TRBD2. The CDR3 loop spans 17 amino acids. The germline gives CDR1 SGHKS, CDR2 YYEKEE (reference sequence). J lost 0 bases, V lost 2 bases, and 3 bases had no gene match. The chain's CDR3 is CASSLLAGGRSYNEQFF. The DNA of the CDR3 is TGTGCCAGCAGCTTACTAGCGGGGGGCCGCTCCTACAATGAGCAGTTCTTC.

The chain recombines TRBV19 with TRBJ2-4, with TRBD1 as a possible D gene (6 bases). V lost 5 bases and J lost 8, with 16 bases in between. The germline CDR1 and CDR2 sequences are LNHDA and SQIVND (reference sequence). The CDR3 totals 14 residues. The CDR3 DNA follows: TGTGCCAGTAGTGCTACAGGGTCCTTAGACATTCAGTACTTC. Translated: CASSATGSLDIQYF.

The chain recombines TRBV13 with TRBJ2-2, with 10 bases matching TRBD2. The V segment lost 5 bases and the J segment 3 bases; nucleotides outside the gene matches: 9. The CDR3 length is 17 residues. CDR1 is PRHDT and CDR2 is FYEKMQ in the germline V gene (reference sequence). CDR3 residues: CASSPGEGLAYTGELFF. The CDR3 DNA follows: TGTGCCAGCAGCCCTGGGGAGGGACTAGCGTACACCGGGGAGCTGTTTTTT.

This clone was seen more than once but under ten times. The DNA for the CDR3 is TGTGCCAGCAGAGACAGGGGGAGCTCACCCCTCCACTTT. Its translation: CASRDRGSSPLHF. This sequence joins TRBV27 and TRBJ1-6; 9 bases map to TRBD1. With V trimmed by 6 bases and J by 10 bases, 4 bases remained unmatched. Germline lookup yields CDR1 MNHEY and CDR2 SMNVEV (reference sequence). This CDR3 has 13 residues.

The chain combines TRBV19 with TRBJ1-5, with TRBD1 as a possible D gene (5 bases). Germline-derived CDR1 and CDR2 are LNHDA and SQIVND (reference sequence). The CDR3 is 13 residues long. V was pared by 3 bases and J by 7 bases, with 10 bases between. CDR3 coding DNA: TGTGCCAGTAGTATGGACACCGACCAGCCCCAGCATTTT. Translated, it gives CASSMDTDQPQHF. The full variable domain, rest sourced from reference TRBV19 and TRBJ1-5, is DGGITQSPKYLFRKEGQNVTLSCEQNLNHDAMYWYRQDPGQGLRLIYYSQIVNDFQKGDIAEGYSVSREKKESFPLTVTSAQKNPTAFYLCASSMDTDQPQHFGDGTRLSIL.

This chain joins TRBV19 and TRBJ2-7; 9 nucleotides match TRBD1. CDR3 length: 16 residues. The V and J ends lost 3 bases and 0 bases, in that order; junction bases with no gene match: 6. Per germline, CDR1 LNHDA and CDR2 SQIVND (reference sequence). The CDR3 loop is CASSIRTGAISYEQYF. DNA for the CDR3: TGTGCCAGTAGTATCCGGACAGGGGCGATCTCCTACGAGCAGTACTTC.

The gene calls are TRBV7-8 and TRBJ2-5, with a tentative D call TRBD1 (5 bases). Per the germline V gene, CDR1 is SGHVS and CDR2 is FQNEAQ. V was cut by 5 bases and J by 5 bases, with 9 bases left in between. The CDR3 totals 12 residues. CDR3 sequence: CASSPRVETQYF. In nucleotides, the CDR3 is TGTGCCAGCAGCCCCAGGGTTGAGACCCAGTACTTC.

This chain joins TRBV4-2 and TRBJ2-1, with D possibly being TRBD1 (5 bases). This CDR3 spans 13 amino acids. V lost 0 bases to trimming and J lost 9 bases, with 9 bases between them. Germline V gene sequence: CDR1 LGHNA, CDR2 YNFKEQ. The CDR3 is CASSQDYQGEQFF. The CDR3 bases are TGTGCCAGCAGCCAAGATTATCAGGGTGAGCAGTTCTTC.

In DNA form, the CDR3 reads TGTGCCAGTAGCAGGGACAGCGTTATGAACACTGAAGCTTTCTTT. This sequence encodes CASSRDSVMNTEAFF. The rearrangement uses TRBV19 and TRBJ1-1; the match to TRBD1 covers 7 bases. The CDR3 spans 15 residues. Germline values: CDR1 LNHDA, CDR2 SQIVND (reference sequence). V shed 6 bases, J shed 0 bases, and the junction held 7 bases outside the gene matches. Looking up the rest from reference TRBV19 and TRBJ1-1 gives the full variable domain: DGGITQSPKYLFRKEGQNVTLSCEQNLNHDAMYWYRQDPGQGLRLIYYSQIVNDFQKGDIAEGYSVSREKKESFPLTVTSAQKNPTAFYLCASSRDSVMNTEAFFGQGTRLTVV.

J is TRBJ2-3 and V is TRBV4-3; TRBD2 matches 12 bases. The ends lost 1 base at V and 5 bases at J; junction bases unmatched: 7. The CDR3 is 17 residues long. In germline, CDR1 is LGHNA, CDR2 YSLEER. The CDR3 loop is CASSQGLAGGEVDTQYF. CDR3 in DNA: TGCGCCAGCAGCCAAGGCCTAGCGGGGGGGGAGGTAGATACGCAGTATTTT.

This clone was seen just once. This chain links TRBV6-2 or TRBV6-3 with TRBJ2-7, with TRBD1 as a possible D gene (5 bases). The CDR3 loop spans 16 amino acids. Germline CDR1 is MNHEY and CDR2 is SVGEGT. Trimming removed 0 bases at V and 3 bases at J, with 15 bases between. The CDR3 bases are TGTGCCAGCAGTTACTCCGAAAGGGGAAATTACTACGAGCAGTACTTC. It codes for CASSYSERGNYYEQYF.

In nucleotides, the CDR3 is TGTGCCAGCAGCCAAGCTCCGGGACAGAGATACGAGCAGTACTTC. Translating gives CASSQAPGQRYEQYF. The genes are TRBV3-1 (or the pseudogene TRBV3-2) and TRBJ2-7; 7 nucleotides line up with TRBD1. Germline-derived CDR1 and CDR2 are LGHDT and YNNKEL (reference sequence). V gave up 1 base and J gave up 4 bases; unmatched junction bases: 7. This CDR3 is 15 amino acids long.

The chain carries TRBV7-9 and TRBJ1-5; D is unclear. The CDR3 is made up of 13 amino acids. V was pared by 1 base and J by 6 bases, with 7 bases between. Germline V gene lookup returns CDR1 SEHNR and CDR2 FQNEAQ (reference sequence). The CDR3 sequence is CASSLVEAQPQHF. The CDR3 nucleotides read TGTGCCAGCAGCTTAGTCGAGGCTCAGCCCCAGCATTTT. Complete variable domain (other parts from reference TRBV7-9 and TRBJ1-5): DTGVSQNPRHKITKRGQNVTFRCDPISEHNRLYWYRQTLGQGPEFLTYFQNEAQLEKSRLLSDRFSAERPKGSFSTLEIQRTEQGDSAMYLCASSLVEAQPQHFGDGTRLSIL.

CDR3 nucleotide sequence: TGTGCCAGCAGCTTGGGGGTACGGGAGAGCGAGCAGTACTTC. Translated: CASSLGVRESEQYF. This chain joins TRBV5-4 and TRBJ2-7; perhaps TRBD2 as D (6 bases). V lost 0 bases and J 6 bases, leaving 13 bases between the germline ends. This CDR3 is built from 14 residues. The germline V gene has CDR1 SGHNT and CDR2 YYREEE (reference sequence).